In this sample, the clone carrying this T cell receptor beta chain turned up a few times. This CDR3 region has 15 residues. The V and J ends lost 1 base and 3 bases respectively, with 10 bases between them. The V gene's germline CDR1 is SGHAT and CDR2 FQNNGV. Original processing notes: From reference gene primer amplification, estimates of nucleated cell counts were derived. Measured with immunoSEQ multiplex PCR; TCRdb has only the in-frame clones, and not every one. The V and J calls and clone size are taken from that table; D and trimming were inferred from the DNA. The sample carries 150,000 or so clones, approximately 91% recorded once. These data originate in a study of blood T cell repertoires in COVID-19. Background on the study: The samples span acute and convalescent COVID-19 from the United States, Italy and Spain. From T cells, B-cell-depleted T cells, or PBMCs came the material, which was cDNA or gDNA.

This chain connects TRBV11-2 to TRBJ1-5, with D possibly TRBD1 on 5 matching bases. Sequenced sample: peripheral blood. The TCR was taken from a young man with acute or convalescent COVID-19. CDR3: CASSLGAGINQPQHF. Written as DNA, the CDR3 is TGTGCCAGCAGCTTAGGCGCAGGGATCAATCAGCCCCAGCATTTT.